A single sample gave rise to the 8 T cell receptor beta chains below, sequenced in a study of T-cell memory formation after mild COVID-19. TCRdb re-called the 5' RACE reads with MiXCR, one entry per CDR3 protein. The table includes about 400,000 distinct CDR3 sequences, roughly a quarter detected once. Input material: PBMCs or a T cell subset sorted from them (not recorded which). These receptors were taken from an adult woman who had mild COVID-19 (a few samples of this study predate the infection). Cell type and time point are not known.

The chain carries TRBV9 and TRBJ2-2; TRBD2 is a possible D gene (6 bases). The germline V and J ends were trimmed by 3 bases and 6 bases, with 15 bases remaining between them. The CDR3 is 15 residues long. Germline CDR1 reads SGDLS; CDR2 reads YYNGEE. The CDR3 is CASSGLVSVSGELFF. The CDR3 region has the DNA TGTGCCAGCAGCGGACTAGTCTCCGTCTCCGGGGAGCTGTTTTTT.

V is TRBV27 and J is TRBJ2-3, with D unclear. The CDR3 contains 13 residues. Per the germline V gene, CDR1 is MNHEY and CDR2 is SMNVEV (reference sequence). The V end lost 8 bases, the J end lost 8 bases, and 17 bases lay between the germline ends. The CDR3 spells CASSIAGSPTQYF. The CDR3 DNA reads TGTGCCAGCTCTATTGCAGGCTCCCCTACGCAGTATTTT.

This chain connects TRBV6-5 to TRBJ1-3; possible D gene TRBD1, 5 bases. Germline values: CDR1 MNHEY, CDR2 SVGAGI. V was clipped by 6 bases and J by 2 bases, with 11 bases between them. CDR3 size: 14 residues. Written as DNA, the CDR3 is TGTGCCAGCAGCCCGGGACTCGCTGGAAACACCATATATTTT. Its protein is CASSPGLAGNTIYF.

The chain combines TRBV6-5 with TRBJ1-2; D is unresolved. The CDR3 has 14 residues. Deletions cut 2 bases from V and 2 bases from J, with 9 bases between. CDR1 is MNHEY, CDR2 SVGAGI, per germline. The CDR3 DNA follows: TGTGCCAGCAGTTACAGGGATATGAACTATGGCTACACCTTC. Translated: CASSYRDMNYGYTF.

The chain combines TRBV7-9 with TRBJ2-3; 9 bases fit TRBD2. The trim removed 3 bases at V and 4 bases at J, leaving 5 bases unmatched. CDR3 length: 15 residues. Germline V gives CDR1 SEHNR, CDR2 FQNEAQ (reference sequence). The CDR3 region is CASSFGRTSADTQYF. In nucleotides, the CDR3 is TGTGCCAGCAGCTTTGGGCGGACTAGCGCAGATACGCAGTATTTT.

The chain employs TRBV7-3 and TRBJ1-1, with 8 positions matching TRBD1. The CDR3 length is 14 residues. CDR1 and CDR2 from the germline V gene are SGHTA and FQGTGA. V lost 2 bases to trimming and J lost 11 bases; unmatched junction nucleotides: 10. The CDR3 region has the DNA TGTGCCAGCAGCTTAGGCCACAGGGGGTTCTATGCTTTCTTT. The encoded protein is CASSLGHRGFYAFF.

This clonotype appeared a few times. The chain has TRBV5-6 and TRBJ1-1; D gene uncertain. The germline gives CDR1 SGHDT, CDR2 YYEEEE. V lost 1 base and J lost 0, with 10 bases in between. This CDR3 region has 15 residues. Here the CDR3 reads CASSLSRTLNTEAFF. CDR3 DNA sequence: TGTGCCAGCAGCTTGTCGAGGACCTTGAACACTGAAGCTTTCTTT.

This clonotype has a handful of counts. The V gene is TRBV7-8, the J gene TRBJ2-4; D is perhaps TRBD1 or TRBD2 (6 bases each). The germline V gene encodes CDR1 SGHVS and CDR2 FQNEAQ. The CDR3 is 14 amino acids. V lost 5 bases to trimming and J lost 9 bases, with 17 bases between them. CDR3 amino acids: CASSTGAGGGIQYF. CDR3 coding DNA: TGTGCCAGCAGCACTGGGGCCGGGGGCGGCATTCAGTACTTC.